This entry is about one T cell receptor (beta chain). Its target is unknown. This entry comes from a study of beta chain features in type 1 diabetes. About the study: On cell yields, gender and age, patients and healthy donors were similar. Sorted cell examination encompassed 85 million to 130 million cells across all samples. Study results and caveats: Moderate but significant shortening of TCRB CDR3s was recorded in all four CD4+ subsets from Type 1 diabetes patients. Unsettled here was the matter of whether HLA type influences TCRB rearrangement. The naive, central memory and Treg TCRB repertoires showed an apparent similarity that was greater among patients than among healthy donors.

Every isolated RNA sample was fully reverse transcribed, so sequencing captured expressed TCRB transcripts. This table comes from immunoSEQ multiplex PCR, and its TCRdb copy is limited to in-frame clones, with some not included. The data contain roughly 240,000 clones, approximately 25% of them singletons. The CDR3 covers 12 residues. CDR1 is SGHRS and CDR2 is YFSETQ in the germline V gene. The V gene lost 0 bases and the J gene lost 6 bases, with 4 bases spanning the gap. The sample was naive CD4+ T cells from blood. V gene TRBV5-1 combines with J gene TRBJ2-1; no clear D gene. The clonotype originates from a woman aged 25-40 years with type 1 diabetes. CDR3 loop: CASSLVLNEQFF. In nucleotides, the CDR3 is TGCGCCAGCAGCTTGGTACTCAATGAGCAGTTCTTC. Full variable domain (remainder filled in from reference TRBV5-1 and TRBJ2-1): KAGVTQTPRYLIKTRGQQVTLSCSPISGHRSVSWYQQTPGQGLQFLFEYFSETQRNKGNFPGRFSGRQFSNSRSEMNVSTLELGDSALYLCASSLVLNEQFFGPGTRLTVL.